This T cell receptor (beta chain) came from a study of T cells after yellow fever vaccination. Study-level points and caveats: Within FACS-sorted repertoires, abundant clonotypes contaminating from the bulk population could be present. In post-booster samples, most primary-vaccination clones reappeared (about 95% CD4, over 70% CD8). The secondary response was weaker but peaked faster, day 5 versus 15.

At least ten counts were recorded for this clonotype. Its antigen is unknown. In TCRdb, the 5' RACE reads were re-called with MiXCR into one record per CDR3 protein. Found here are 450,000 to 600,000 distinct CDR3 sequences, approximately 16% of them singletons; the top ten hold approximately 15%. V was cut by 1 base and J by 10 bases, with 14 bases left in between. From germline, CDR1 is MNHEY and CDR2 SMNVEV (reference sequence). CDR3 length: 14 residues. The material was PBMCs, obtained 5 days after the first yellow fever vaccination. This TCR came from a man between 18 and 29 years old who received the YFV17D yellow fever vaccine. The chain is built from TRBV27 and TRBJ2-1; D is perhaps TRBD2 (6 bases). In DNA form, the CDR3 reads TGTGCCAGCAGTTTATTACTCCCGGGGGTCGAGCAGTTCTTC. As protein: CASSLLLPGVEQFF.